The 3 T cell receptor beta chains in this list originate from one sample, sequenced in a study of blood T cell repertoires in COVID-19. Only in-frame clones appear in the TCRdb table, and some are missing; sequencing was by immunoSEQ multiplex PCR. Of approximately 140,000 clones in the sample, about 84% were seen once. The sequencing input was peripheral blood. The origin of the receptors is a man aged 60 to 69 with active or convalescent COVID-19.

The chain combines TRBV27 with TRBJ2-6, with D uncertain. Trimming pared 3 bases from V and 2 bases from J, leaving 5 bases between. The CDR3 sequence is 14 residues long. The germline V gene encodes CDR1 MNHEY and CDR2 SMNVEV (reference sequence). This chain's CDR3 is CASSFAAGANVLTF. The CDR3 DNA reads TGTGCCAGCAGTTTCGCGGCTGGGGCCAACGTCCTGACTTTC.

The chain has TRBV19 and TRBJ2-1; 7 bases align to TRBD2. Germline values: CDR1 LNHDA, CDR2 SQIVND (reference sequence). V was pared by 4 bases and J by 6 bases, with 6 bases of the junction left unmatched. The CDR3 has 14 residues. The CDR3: CASSREGLINEQFF. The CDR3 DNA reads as TGTGCCAGTAGTAGGGAGGGACTAATCAATGAGCAGTTCTTC.

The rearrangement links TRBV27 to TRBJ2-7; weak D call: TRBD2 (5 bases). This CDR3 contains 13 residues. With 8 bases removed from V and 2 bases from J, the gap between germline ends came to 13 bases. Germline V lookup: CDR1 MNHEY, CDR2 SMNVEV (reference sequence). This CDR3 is CASLQWTPYEQYF. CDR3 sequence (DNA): TGTGCCAGCTTACAGTGGACTCCCTACGAGCAGTACTTC.